A selection of T cell receptor beta chains follows, all from one sample in a study of shared clonotypes between healthy human individuals. Using immunoSEQ multiplex PCR, the repertoire was profiled, and TCRdb retains in-frame clones only, with some absent. Of some 2 million clones in the sample, about 95% were seen once. Sequences were obtained from naive CD4+ T cells sorted from blood. Receptor source: a man aged 18 to 30 in good health. The CDR3 runs from the conserved cysteine through the conserved F or W. A D gene is named only where the DNA matches it firmly. Clone size is not always given. Where it is, it says once, few, many or a class for expanded clones.

size,J,D,V,CDR3,DNA
NA,TRBJ1-1,NA,TRBV9,CASSVAAGARTEAFF,TGTGCCAGCAGCGTAGCGGCAGGCGCTCGCACTGAAGCTTTCTTT
NA,TRBJ2-7,TRBD1,TRBV4-1,CASSQAGTASYEQYF,TGCGCCAGCAGCCAGGCCGGGACAGCCTCCTACGAGCAGTACTTC
NA,TRBJ2-3,NA,TRBV7-2,CASSLGVFGGDTQYF,TGTGCCAGCAGCCTAGGGGTCTTCGGAGGGGATACGCAGTATTTT
NA,TRBJ2-5,NA,TRBV5-6,CASSRGTEGAQYF,TGTGCCAGCAGTCGTGGGACCGAAGGGGCCCAGTACTTC
NA,TRBJ1-2,TRBD1,TRBV7-9,CASSLSGTGIGYTF,TGTGCCAGCAGCTTATCCGGGACAGGGATCGGCTACACCTTC
NA,TRBJ2-7,TRBD1,TRBV7-9,CASSRPTGQDYEQYF,TGTGCCAGCAGCAGACCAACGGGACAGGATTACGAGCAGTACTTC
NA,TRBJ1-6,NA,TRBV27,CASSFGRFSPLHF,TGTGCCAGCAGTTTCGGACGGTTTTCACCCCTCCACTTT
NA,TRBJ1-3,TRBD1,TRBV5-4,CASSPGTGYSGNTIYF,TGTGCCAGCAGCCCCGGGACAGGATACTCTGGAAACACCATATATTTT
NA,TRBJ1-5,TRBD1,TRBV5-4,CASSLDRGLGQPQHF,TGTGCCAGCAGCTTGGACAGGGGGCTAGGTCAGCCCCAGCATTTT
NA,TRBJ1-1,TRBD1,TRBV9,CASSPRTGNTEAFF,TGTGCCAGCAGCCCTCGGACAGGGAACACTGAAGCTTTCTTT
NA,TRBJ2-2,NA,TRBV5-1,CASSSGGTGELFF,TGCGCCAGCAGCTCCGGAGGGACCGGGGAGCTGTTTTTT
NA,TRBJ1-5,TRBD1,TRBV23-1,CASSLGQVSNQPQHF,TGCGCCAGCAGTCTGGGACAGGTTAGCAATCAGCCCCAGCATTTT
NA,TRBJ1-4,NA,TRBV5-1,CASSLEAGDEKLFF,TGCGCCAGCAGCTTGGAGGCAGGGGATGAAAAACTGTTTTTT
once,TRBJ1-2,TRBD1,TRBV5-4,CASSSQGVNYGYTF,TGTGCCAGCAGCTCCCAGGGGGTTAACTATGGCTACACCTTC
NA,TRBJ2-5,TRBD2,TRBV7-2,CASSFRLAGGLETQYF,TGTGCCAGCAGCTTCCGACTAGCGGGAGGGCTGGAGACCCAGTACTTC
NA,TRBJ2-7,NA,TRBV5-4,CASSLVKGYEQYF,TGTGCCAGCAGCTTGGTCAAAGGCTACGAGCAGTACTTC
NA,TRBJ2-7,TRBD2,TRBV6-6,CASTGTRMGEQYF,TGTGCCAGCACCGGGACTAGGATGGGCGAGCAGTACTTC
NA,TRBJ1-4,NA,TRBV7-9,CASSLAVQVLVSTNEKLFF,TGTGCCAGCAGCTTAGCTGTCCAGGTCCTAGTCTCAACTAATGAAAAACTGTTTTTT
NA,TRBJ1-5,NA,TRBV7-2,CASSLDRYQPQHF,TGTGCCAGCAGCCTTGACAGATATCAGCCCCAGCATTTT
NA,TRBJ2-5,NA,TRBV15,CATSRNMGPLETQYF,TGTGCCACCAGCAGAAATATGGGGCCTCTAGAGACCCAGTACTTC
once,TRBJ2-5,NA,TRBV18,CASSPLVNRGETQYF,TGTGCCAGCTCACCACTTGTAAATCGGGGCGAGACCCAGTACTTC
NA,TRBJ1-2,NA,TRBV29-1,CSINGGTEDGYTF,TGCAGCATAAACGGCGGTACTGAGGATGGCTACACCTTC
NA,TRBJ1-2,NA,TRBV2,CASKLVETLGGYTF,TGTGCCAGCAAGCTGGTCGAAACGTTGGGTGGCTACACCTTC
NA,TRBJ1-6,NA,TRBV6-1,CASSEGWGVSPLHF,TGTGCCAGCAGTGAAGGGTGGGGGGTTTCACCCCTCCACTTT
NA,TRBJ2-7,TRBD2,TRBV5-6,CASSLGTSALSSSYEQYF,TGTGCCAGCAGCTTAGGGACTAGCGCCCTTTCATCCAGTTACGAGCAGTACTTC
NA,TRBJ2-1,NA,TRBV5-1,CASSEAYDEQFF,TGCGCCAGCAGCGAGGCCTACGATGAGCAGTTCTTC
NA,TRBJ1-2,TRBD1,TRBV6-6,CASRPGQGGYTF,TGTGCCAGCAGACCGGGACAGGGTGGTTACACCTTC
NA,TRBJ2-3,NA,TRBV29-1,CSVDLGLRKQYF,TGCAGCGTTGATCTCGGACTACGAAAGCAGTATTTT
NA,TRBJ1-2,NA,TRBV2,CASSGTAHYGYTF,TGTGCCAGCAGTGGGACGGCACACTATGGCTACACCTTC
NA,TRBJ2-3,TRBD2,TRBV5-1,CASNLAGGLPDTQYF,TGCGCCAGCAACCTAGCGGGGGGGCTCCCAGATACGCAGTATTTT
NA,TRBJ2-3,NA,TRBV5-4,CASSFRSPTDTQYF,TGTGCCAGCAGCTTCAGGAGCCCCACAGATACGCAGTATTTT
NA,TRBJ2-7,TRBD2,TRBV7-2,CASSLVGLAGSSYEQYF,TGTGCCAGCAGCCTAGTGGGACTAGCGGGGAGCTCCTACGAGCAGTACTTC
NA,TRBJ2-2,TRBD2,TRBV11-2,CASSLSPASGGTGELFF,TGTGCCAGCAGCTTAAGTCCTGCTAGCGGGGGAACCGGGGAGCTGTTTTTT
once,TRBJ1-2,TRBD1,TRBV5-1,CASSKGTGYYGYTF,TGCGCCAGCAGCAAAGGGACAGGGTACTATGGCTACACCTTC
NA,TRBJ1-1,TRBD1,TRBV29-1,CSVVGQGGNTEAFF,TGCAGCGTTGTCGGCCAGGGGGGAAACACTGAAGCTTTCTTT
NA,TRBJ2-6,TRBD1,TRBV28,CASSLDRALSGANVLTF,TGTGCCAGCAGTTTAGACAGGGCCCTCTCTGGGGCCAACGTCCTGACTTTC
NA,TRBJ2-7,TRBD1,TRBV18,CASSITGQGSYEQYF,TGTGCCAGCTCAATCACGGGACAGGGTTCCTACGAGCAGTACTTC
NA,TRBJ2-7,NA,TRBV5-6,CASSLKDYEQYF,TGTGCCAGCAGCTTGAAGGATTACGAGCAGTACTTC
NA,TRBJ1-2,NA,TRBV19,CASSRRAGELNGYTF,TGTGCCAGTAGTAGGAGGGCAGGAGAACTTAATGGCTACACCTTC
NA,TRBJ1-6,TRBD1,TRBV7-9,CASSPLRTGLNSPLHF,TGTGCCAGCAGCCCACTGCGGACAGGGTTGAATTCACCCCTCCACTTT
NA,TRBJ2-3,NA,TRBV6-6,CASSYSEAFRDTQYF,TGTGCCAGCAGTTACTCGGAGGCCTTCCGAGATACGCAGTATTTT
NA,TRBJ1-5,NA,TRBV6-5,CATKENSNQPQHF,TGTGCCACCAAGGAGAATAGCAATCAGCCCCAGCATTTT
NA,TRBJ2-1,TRBD2,TRBV5-1,CASSSFTARNGLAVNNEQFF,TGCGCCAGCAGCTCCTTTACTGCTCGTAACGGACTAGCGGTGAACAATGAGCAGTTCTTC
NA,TRBJ1-2,NA,TRBV29-1,CSVDVGAANYGYTF,TGCAGCGTTGATGTGGGGGCCGCTAACTATGGCTACACCTTC
NA,TRBJ2-6,NA,TRBV4-1,CASSQDSYFLLSGANVLTF,TGCGCCAGCAGCCAAGATAGTTACTTCCTACTCTCTGGGGCCAACGTCCTGACTTTC
NA,TRBJ1-2,TRBD1,TRBV5-6,CASSRRGQGGYGYTF,TGTGCCAGCAGCAGAAGAGGACAGGGGGGCTATGGCTACACCTTC
NA,TRBJ2-1,NA,TRBV6-6,CASGPTPKFF,TGTGCCAGCGGCCCGACCCCGAAGTTCTTC
few,TRBJ1-6,NA,TRBV6-1,CASSEAPRRENSPLHF,TGTGCCAGCAGTGAAGCGCCCCGCAGGGAGAATTCACCCCTCCACTTT
NA,TRBJ1-4,NA,TRBV28,CASSLRLAGGNEKLFF,TGTGCCAGCAGTTTACGGTTGGCCGGGGGTAATGAAAAACTGTTTTTT
NA,TRBJ2-5,TRBD2,TRBV7-9,CASSSSGGAGTQYF,TGTGCCAGCAGCTCTAGCGGGGGGGCCGGGACCCAGTACTTC